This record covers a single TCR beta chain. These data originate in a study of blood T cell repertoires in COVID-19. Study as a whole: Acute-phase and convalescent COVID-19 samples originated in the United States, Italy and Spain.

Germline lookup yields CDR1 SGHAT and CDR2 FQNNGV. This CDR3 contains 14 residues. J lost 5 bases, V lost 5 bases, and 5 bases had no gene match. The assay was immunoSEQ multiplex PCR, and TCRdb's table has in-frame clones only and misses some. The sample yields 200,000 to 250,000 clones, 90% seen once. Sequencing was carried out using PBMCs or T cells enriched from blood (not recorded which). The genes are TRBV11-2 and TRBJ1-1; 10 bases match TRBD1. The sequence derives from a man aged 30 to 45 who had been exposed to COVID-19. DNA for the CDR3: TGTGCCAGCAGCCCACAGGACAGGGGGACTGAAGCTTTCTTT. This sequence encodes CASSPQDRGTEAFF.